The clone carrying this TCR beta chain showed up just a few times. V lost 0 bases to trimming and J lost 4 bases, with 19 bases between them. Per germline, CDR1 SGHAT and CDR2 FQNNGV. The CDR3 loop spans 17 amino acids. These data are taken from a study of response to subunit inactivated influenza vaccine. TCRdb used MiXCR to reprocess the RT-PCR reads, holding one entry per CDR3 protein. The sample lists hundreds of thousands of distinct CDR3 sequences; roughly 12% were seen once. The sample was also linked to a second study, of T cells expressing NK-cell markers. According to that study: In generating TCR beta cDNA, 5'RACE template switching with UMIs was used.

The sequence was obtained from a man aged 45 to 65 who received an inactivated influenza vaccine. The specimen comprised PBMCs from blood, sampled on the day of vaccination. The gene calls are TRBV11-2 and TRBJ2-7; the D gene could be TRBD1 or TRBD2 (5 bases each). CDR3 DNA: TGTGCCAGCAGCTTAGAAGGAATGAGGGGTGGGATGTACGAGCAGTACTTC. This sequence encodes CASSLEGMRGGMYEQYF.